Each of the 26 T cell receptor beta chains below was sequenced from the same sample in a study of resident and recirculating memory T cells in vitiligo. Sequencing used immunoSEQ multiplex PCR; TCRdb keeps in-frame clones, though not all of them. The sample has fewer than 80,000 clones; approximately 93% are singletons. The sequencing input was blood. These receptors were collected from a male donor with vitiligo.

The rearrangement uses TRBV20-1 and TRBJ1-2; D unresolved. V was cut by 6 bases and J by 2 bases, with 4 bases left in between. CDR1 is DFQATT and CDR2 is SNEGSKA in the germline V gene (reference sequence). There are 10 residues in the CDR3. The CDR3 is CSARNYGYTF. The CDR3 nucleotides are TGCAGTGCCAGGAACTATGGCTACACCTTC.

This clone was recorded once. V is TRBV27 and J is TRBJ2-7; 9 positions agree with TRBD2. The junction had 7 bases not matched to a gene; V was cut back by 4 bases and J by 9 bases. Germline V gene sequence: CDR1 MNHEY, CDR2 SMNVEV (reference sequence). CDR3 size: 13 residues. The CDR3 protein is CASSSSSGDLQYF. CDR3 coding DNA: TGTGCCAGCAGTTCGTCTAGCGGGGATCTGCAGTACTTC.

J is TRBJ2-7 and V is TRBV11-2; D possibly corresponds to TRBD2 (6 bases). The CDR3 has 15 amino acids. Germline lookup yields CDR1 SGHAT and CDR2 FQNNGV. With 5 bases removed from V and 5 bases from J, the gap between germline ends came to 19 bases. The CDR3 region is CASSPIGTGRHEQYF. CDR3 sequence (DNA): TGTGCCAGCAGCCCCATCGGGACTGGGCGGCACGAGCAGTACTTC. The full variable domain, in which reference TRBV11-2 and TRBJ2-7 provide the parts outside the CDR3, is EAGVAQSPRYKIIEKRQSVAFWCNPISGHATLYWYQQILGQGPKLLIQFQNNGVVDDSQLPKDRFSAERLKGVDSTLKIQPAKLEDSAVYLCASSPIGTGRHEQYFGPGTRLTVT.

This sequence joins TRBV29-1 and TRBJ2-3; D is possibly TRBD2 (7 bases). The germline gives CDR1 SQVTM, CDR2 ANQGSEA. The CDR3 is 17 amino acids. V dropped 0 bases and J dropped 1 base, with 17 bases sitting between them. Here the CDR3 DNA reads TGCAGCGTTGAAGATCCCTTTGGCGGGGGCGGCACAGATACGCAGTATTTT. Its protein product is CSVEDPFGGGGTDTQYF.

This clone was detected once. The rearrangement joins TRBV14 to TRBJ2-3; 7 bases fit TRBD1. Germline CDR1 SGHDN, CDR2 FVKESK. The V and J ends lost 5 bases and 2 bases, in that order; junction bases with no gene match: 10. The CDR3 covers 16 residues. The CDR3 loop reads CASSYRTGRNTDTQYF. CDR3 in DNA: TGTGCCAGCAGCTACCGGACAGGACGGAACACAGATACGCAGTATTTT. Full variable domain (remainder filled in from reference TRBV14 and TRBJ2-3): EAGVTQFPSHSVIEKGQTVTLRCDPISGHDNLYWYRRVMGKEIKFLLHFVKESKQDESGMPNNRFLAERTGGTYSTLKVQPAELEDSGVYFCASSYRTGRNTDTQYFGPGTRLTVL.

The gene calls are TRBV4-3 and TRBJ1-2; D not certain. Trimming took off 4 bases at V and 8 bases at J, with 17 bases between the two ends. CDR3 length: 14 amino acids. Germline values: CDR1 LGHNA, CDR2 YSLEER. The CDR3 loop is CASSRRDRGSGYTF. The CDR3 region has the DNA TGCGCCAGCAGCCGAAGAGACCGGGGTTCAGGCTACACCTTC.

This clone appeared a single time. The chain couples TRBV28 to TRBJ2-7; 9 bases agree with TRBD1. The CDR3 contains 15 residues. Germline V CDR1 and CDR2: MDHEN, SYDVKM. V lost 7 bases, J lost 4 bases, and 11 bases stayed unmatched. The CDR3 DNA reads TGTGCCAGCAATCCCCCGGGACAGGGCTCATACGAGCAGTACTTC. Protein sequence: CASNPPGQGSYEQYF.

The chain combines TRBV25-1 with TRBJ2-7; 7 positions match TRBD1. The CDR3 totals 10 residues. Per the germline V gene, CDR1 is MGHDK and CDR2 is SYGVNS. V was pared by 6 bases and J by 12 bases, with 5 bases of the junction left unmatched. The CDR3 DNA reads as TGTGCCAGCAGAGCAGGGGGTCTGTACTTC. Amino acid sequence: CASRAGGLYF.

The chain combines TRBV6-4 with TRBJ2-1, with TRBD1 matching over 8 bases. V shed 2 bases, J shed 6 bases, and the junction held 9 bases outside the gene matches. From germline, CDR1 is MRHNA and CDR2 SNTAGT. The CDR3 spans 16 residues. The CDR3 region is CASSDTALTGVNEQFF. CDR3 in DNA: TGTGCCAGCAGTGACACCGCATTGACAGGGGTCAATGAGCAGTTCTTC.

This chain uses TRBV5-4 with TRBJ1-2; 11 bases align to TRBD1. Looked up from germline, CDR1 is SGHNT and CDR2 is YYREEE (reference sequence). The ends lost 2 bases at V and 1 base at J; junction bases unmatched: 4. There are 16 residues in the CDR3. In nucleotides, the CDR3 is TGTGCCAGCAGCTTCGGACAGGGGGCTGTTAACTATGGCTACACCTTC. Translating it yields CASSFGQGAVNYGYTF.

The rearrangement joins TRBV5-1 to TRBJ1-2, with TRBD1 identical over 11 bases. In germline, CDR1 is SGHRS, CDR2 YFSETQ. The CDR3 has 16 residues. V trimming: 4 bases; J trimming: 4 bases; junction bases outside the gene matches: 9. CDR3 protein: CASSASTGTGGYGYTF. CDR3 coding DNA: TGCGCCAGCAGCGCGTCGACCGGGACAGGGGGCTATGGCTACACCTTC.

About this clone itself: A read error may explain this, as a much larger clone is one base away. The sample has other DNA sequences that encode this CDR3 too. The V call is TRBV2, the J call TRBJ2-1; TRBD1 is a possible D gene (6 bases). Germline CDR1 and CDR2: SNHLY and FYNNEI. The V gene lost 4 bases and the J gene lost 0 bases, with 13 bases spanning the gap. CDR3 length: 16 residues. The CDR3 DNA reads as TGTGCCAGCAGTGGTCCCACAGGGAGCTCCTACAATGAGCAGTTCTTC. Encoded protein: CASSGPTGSSYNEQFF.

V gene TRBV6-5 combines with J gene TRBJ1-1; D gene ambiguous. Germline values: CDR1 MNHEY, CDR2 SVGAGI. CDR3 length equals 15 residues. Deletions cut 7 bases from V and 3 bases from J, with 18 bases between. CDR3 DNA: TGTGCCAGCACTCCAAGCGGCTCAACATACACTGAAGCTTTCTTT. It yields the protein CASTPSGSTYTEAFF.

The V gene is TRBV4-3, the J gene TRBJ1-3; D is unresolved. Germline values: CDR1 LGHNA, CDR2 YSLEER. The CDR3 sequence is 15 residues long. V was pared by 0 bases and J by 0 bases, with 6 bases between. The CDR3 bases are TGCGCCAGCAGCCAAGAATCAGTCTCTGGAAACACCATATATTTT. Protein: CASSQESVSGNTIYF.

The rearrangement links TRBV5-5 to TRBJ1-1; D possibly corresponds to TRBD1 (6 bases). The CDR3 runs to 15 residues. Between the trimmed V and J ends, which lost 0 bases and 8 bases, there was a span of 17 bases. Germline CDR1 is SGHKS and CDR2 is YYEKEE (reference sequence). The chain's CDR3 is CASSLDPTGFGEAFF. CDR3 nucleotides: TGTGCCAGCAGCTTGGACCCAACAGGGTTTGGAGAAGCTTTCTTT.

The J gene is TRBJ2-3, the V gene TRBV5-1; possible D gene TRBD2, 7 bases. Trimming removed 5 bases at V and 2 bases at J, with 15 bases between. The CDR3 has 15 amino acids. Germline V gives CDR1 SGHRS, CDR2 YFSETQ. The CDR3 region has the DNA TGCGCCAGCAGTGGACGGGGGGCCCCCACAGATACGCAGTATTTT. Amino acid sequence: CASSGRGAPTDTQYF.

The gene calls are TRBV9 and TRBJ1-5; D might be TRBD1 (6 bases). The CDR3 runs to 15 residues. V shed 0 bases and J shed 2 bases, with 9 bases lying between them. Germline CDR1 reads SGDLS; CDR2 reads YYNGEE. DNA of the CDR3: TGTGCCAGCAGCGTAGGGGACATGGGCAATCAGCCCCAGCATTTT. Translation: CASSVGDMGNQPQHF.

V is TRBV6-5 and J is TRBJ2-5; 9 bases align to TRBD1. The V and J ends lost 4 bases and 4 bases, in that order; junction bases with no gene match: 10. Germline lookup yields CDR1 MNHEY and CDR2 SVGAGI. The CDR3 sequence is 16 residues long. CDR3 coding DNA: TGTGCCAGCAGTTTCGGGGACAGGGTTAGTCTAGAGACCCAGTACTTC. Protein product: CASSFGDRVSLETQYF.

The chain recombines TRBV6-5 with TRBJ2-2; 8 bases are a match to TRBD1. This CDR3 is 15 amino acids long. With V trimmed by 6 bases and J by 3 bases, 6 bases remained unmatched. Germline CDR1 is MNHEY and CDR2 is SVGAGI. The CDR3 nucleotides are TGTGCCAGCAGCAAGGAGACAGGGGACACCGGGGAGCTGTTTTTT. Translating it yields CASSKETGDTGELFF.

As to this clone: Relative to the germline gene, one junction end is altered; a read error may explain this. The rearrangement links TRBV7-9 to TRBJ2-3; TRBD1 aligns across 7 bases. The germline gives CDR1 SEHNR, CDR2 FQNEAQ (reference sequence). The CDR3 runs 15 residues. Here the CDR3 reads CASSLDRAGPDTQYF. The CDR3 nucleotides are TGTGCCAGCAGTTTAGACAGGGCAGGACCAGATACGCAGTATTTT.

This rearrangement joins TRBV4-2 to TRBJ2-7, with D tentatively TRBD2 (5 bases). Germline V gene data show CDR1 as LGHNA and CDR2 as YNFKEQ. The CDR3 totals 14 residues. Trimming took 1 base from V and 2 from J, leaving 9 bases between them. This CDR3 reads CASSQGSGTYEQYF. In nucleotides, the CDR3 is TGTGCCAGCAGCCAAGGTTCGGGAACCTACGAGCAGTACTTC.

The chain employs TRBV4-2 and TRBJ2-7; TRBD2 agrees at 12 bases. The junction had 14 bases not matched to a gene; V was cut back by 4 bases and J by 7 bases. This CDR3 comprises 17 residues. Germline CDR1 reads LGHNA; CDR2 reads YNFKEQ. The CDR3 DNA reads as TGTGCCAGCAGCCCGTTCACCGGGACTAGCGGGCATATGGAGCAGTACTTC. Translation gives CASSPFTGTSGHMEQYF.

V usage is TRBV27 and J usage is TRBJ2-2, with 10 bases that match TRBD1. CDR1 is MNHEY and CDR2 is SMNVEV in the germline V gene (reference sequence). V lost 5 bases to trimming and J lost 0 bases; unmatched junction nucleotides: 3. The CDR3 length is 16 residues. The CDR3 loop reads CASSIDRGPNTGELFF. CDR3 nucleotide sequence: TGTGCCAGCAGTATAGACAGGGGGCCGAACACCGGGGAGCTGTTTTTT.

The chain uses TRBV28 and TRBJ1-1; a possible D gene is TRBD1 (6 bases). The CDR3 is 15 amino acids. Germline V gene data show CDR1 as MDHEN and CDR2 as SYDVKM. Trimming shortened V by 5 bases and J by 6 bases, and 19 bases separated the two germline ends. The CDR3 sequence: CASSTSGAGDPEAFF. The CDR3 nucleotides are TGTGCCAGCAGTACATCGGGGGCGGGAGATCCTGAAGCTTTCTTT.

The V gene is TRBV29-1, the J gene TRBJ1-5, with D unresolved. This CDR3 contains 13 residues. The V and J ends lost 4 bases and 2 bases respectively, with 9 bases between them. CDR1 SQVTM and CDR2 ANQGSEA come from the germline V gene. The CDR3 spells CSVGRGGNQPQHF. The CDR3 DNA is TGCAGCGTTGGCAGAGGAGGCAATCAGCCCCAGCATTTT.

The J gene is TRBJ1-2, the V gene TRBV19; 10 bases fit TRBD1. CDR3 length: 15 residues. Trimming at V came to 4 bases and at J to 9 bases, leaving 11 bases not matched to a gene. Germline V gene data show CDR1 as LNHDA and CDR2 as SQIVND (reference sequence). The CDR3 DNA sequence: TGTGCCAGTAGTACACCGGGACAGGGGTTTATGAGCTACACCTTC. This gives the protein CASSTPGQGFMSYTF.